Listed below are T cell receptor beta chains from one sample, sequenced in a study of cytotoxic CD8 clonotypes in ibrutinib-treated CLL. The data were produced by immunoSEQ multiplex PCR, yet TCRdb's version contains in-frame clones alone and is incomplete. Seen here are 65,000 to 85,000 clones, about nine tenths observed once, and the top ten hold approximately 3.1%. The specimen was PBMCs, collected after 12 months of ibrutinib treatment. These receptors all stem from a human donor with chronic lymphocytic leukemia. Both conserved end residues are part of each CDR3. Fields, in order: J gene, D gene, clone size, V gene, CDR3 DNA, CDR3 protein. The D gene is left open where the match is weak. The size of a clone is reported for some rows only, either as once, few or many, or as a class for expanded clones.

>TRBJ2-7|-|-|TRBV4-3
TGCGCCAGCAGCCAAGATGGGGTTTGGAGTTTATTTTCCGAGCAGTACTTC
CASSQDGVWSLFSEQYF
>TRBJ1-1|TRBD1|-|TRBV28
TGTGCCAGCTTACAGGGGGGGATGAACACTGAAGCTTTCTTT
CASLQGGMNTEAFF
>TRBJ2-7|-|-|TRBV19
TGTGCCAGTAGTATAGTTACGACCGGAAACTACGAGCAGTACTTC
CASSIVTTGNYEQYF
>TRBJ2-7|TRBD2|-|TRBV29-1
TGCAGCGTTGTACTAGCGGGGGGTACCTACGAGCAGTACTTC
CSVVLAGGTYEQYF
>TRBJ2-7|-|-|TRBV5-4
TGTGCCAGCAGCGAGGGGTACTCCTACGAGCAGTACTTC
CASSEGYSYEQYF
>TRBJ1-5|-|-|TRBV4-3
TGCGCCAGCAGCCCCAGGGCCGGGAGGGGCAATCAGCCCCAGCATTTT
CASSPRAGRGNQPQHF
>TRBJ2-3|TRBD2|-|TRBV15
TGTGCCACCAGCAGGCTAGCGGGCACAGATACGCAGTATTTT
CATSRLAGTDTQYF
>TRBJ2-7|TRBD2|-|TRBV5-1
TGCGCCAGCAGTGGCGGGGGGCTTGGGACTTCCCACTACGAGCAGTACTTC
CASSGGGLGTSHYEQYF
>TRBJ2-7|-|-|TRBV7-3
TGTGCCAGCAGCGCCTACGCTGGCGAGCAGTACTTC
CASSAYAGEQYF
>TRBJ1-2|TRBD1|-|TRBV19
TGTGCCAGTAGTACTAATCAGATAGGGGGCAAGTACGGCTACACCTTC
CASSTNQIGGKYGYTF
>TRBJ2-2|-|-|TRBV7-2
TGTGCCAGCAGCTTAGGAGGTGGGAGGGGGTCCGGGGAGCTGTTTTTT
CASSLGGGRGSGELFF
>TRBJ1-2|-|-|TRBV30
TGTGCCTGGAGTGATTCGGGCCCCAATTACACCTTC
CAWSDSGPNYTF
>TRBJ1-5|-|-|TRBV5-6
TGTGCCAGCAGCTTGAGACAGTACAATCAGCCCCAGCATTTT
CASSLRQYNQPQHF
>TRBJ2-1|TRBD2|-|TRBV5-1
TGCGCCAGCAGCCCGGATGGGAGGGAGAGCAATGAGCAGTTCTTC
CASSPDGRESNEQFF
>TRBJ2-5|-|-|TRBV30
TGTGCCTGGAGTATCGGGGAGACCCAGTACTTC
CAWSIGETQYF
>TRBJ1-1|-|-|TRBV9
TGTGCCAGCAGCGCCCCGGGGGGGCATCGGCTGGGTGAAGCTTTCTTT
CASSAPGGHRLGEAFF
>TRBJ2-7|-|-|TRBV14
TGTGCCAGCAGCCCTGCCGGGTCGGGGGAGCAGTACTTC
CASSPAGSGEQYF
>TRBJ2-7|TRBD1|-|TRBV10-3
TGTGCCATCAACCCAGGGGACAGGGACTACGAGCAGTACTTC
CAINPGDRDYEQYF
>TRBJ2-3|-|-|TRBV27
TGTGCCAGCCAAAGAGGGGATACGCAGTATTTT
CASQRGDTQYF
>TRBJ2-7|TRBD1|-|TRBV6-5
TGTGCCAGAGAAAACAGGGGGCACGAGCAGTACTTC
CARENRGHEQYF
>TRBJ2-5|TRBD2|-|TRBV9
TGTGCCAGCAGCGGCGGACTAGCGGGAGGGCCGCGAGAGACCCAGTACTTC
CASSGGLAGGPRETQYF
>TRBJ1-1|-|-|TRBV28
TGTGCCAGTAAGCCCACCGGGAGTAAGAGTCGTGAAGCTTTCTTT
CASKPTGSKSREAFF
>TRBJ1-3|-|-|TRBV29-1
TGCAGCGTCCTGGACTCTGGAAACACCATATATTTT
CSVLDSGNTIYF
>TRBJ2-7|TRBD1|-|TRBV19
TGTGCCAGTAGTATAGTCCGGACAGGGTTCTACGAGCAGTACTTC
CASSIVRTGFYEQYF
>TRBJ1-4|TRBD1|-|TRBV18
TGTGCCAGCTCACCAAGGGTGACAGGGGGCGCGACTAATGAAAAACTGTTTTTT
CASSPRVTGGATNEKLFF
>TRBJ1-2|-|-|TRBV6-6
TGTGCCAGCAGCCGGGACATATGGACTGATGGCTACACCTTC
CASSRDIWTDGYTF
>TRBJ2-2|TRBD1|-|TRBV19
TGTGCCAGTAGGGCGGCAAGACAGGGAAGCACCGGGGAGCTGTTTTTT
CASRAARQGSTGELFF
>TRBJ2-3|TRBD2|-|TRBV5-4
TGTGCCAGCAGCTCCGATCGGGGACTAGCAGCCGCTAGCACAGATACGCAGTATTTT
CASSSDRGLAAASTDTQYF
>TRBJ2-7|TRBD1|-|TRBV7-2
TGTGCCAGCAGCCCTACAGACAGGGACGAGCAGTACTTC
CASSPTDRDEQYF
>TRBJ1-1|-|-|TRBV28
TGTGCCAGCAGCCCCTCGGGGGCGGTTGCTGAAATCACTGAAGCTTTCTTT
CASSPSGAVAEITEAFF
>TRBJ2-3|TRBD2|once|TRBV5-1
TGCGCCAGCAGCTTTAGCGGGAAAAGCACAGATACGCAGTATTTT
CASSFSGKSTDTQYF
>TRBJ2-5|TRBD2|-|TRBV7-3
TGTGCCAGCAGCCGACTAGCGGGTACGGTTGAGACCCAGTACTTC
CASSRLAGTVETQYF
>TRBJ2-7|-|once|TRBV15
TGTGCCACCAGCGCCCGGGACCAAAGATACGAGCAGTACTTC
CATSARDQRYEQYF
>TRBJ2-1|TRBD2|-|TRBV5-6
TGTGCCAGCAGCGCAACCGGGACTAGCGGGTTCCCCTACAATGAGCAGTTCTTC
CASSATGTSGFPYNEQFF
>TRBJ1-2|-|-|TRBV6-1
TGTGCCATAGACAGGTCCCAGGGGAACTATGGCTACACCTTC
CAIDRSQGNYGYTF
>TRBJ1-1|-|-|TRBV28
TGTGCCAGCAGTTTTTTCCCCTCGGGGAACACTGAAGCTTTCTTT
CASSFFPSGNTEAFF
>TRBJ1-3|TRBD1|-|TRBV7-8
TGTGCCAGCAGGTGGAGGGGACAGGGCGACTCTGGAAACACCATATATTTT
CASRWRGQGDSGNTIYF
>TRBJ2-2|-|-|TRBV6-5
TGTGTCACAACTAGCCCCGGGGAGCTGTTTTTT
CVTTSPGELFF
>TRBJ2-7|-|-|TRBV5-4
TGTGCCAGCAGCCCCGGGACCTTGAGCTCCTACGAGCAGTACTTC
CASSPGTLSSYEQYF
>TRBJ1-1|-|once|TRBV19
TGTGCCAGTAGTATAGCGGGGTCAGAAATGAACACTGAAGCTTTCTTT
CASSIAGSEMNTEAFF
>TRBJ2-3|-|-|TRBV29-1
TGCAGCGTGCCCACCCCTACAGATACGCAGTATTTT
CSVPTPTDTQYF